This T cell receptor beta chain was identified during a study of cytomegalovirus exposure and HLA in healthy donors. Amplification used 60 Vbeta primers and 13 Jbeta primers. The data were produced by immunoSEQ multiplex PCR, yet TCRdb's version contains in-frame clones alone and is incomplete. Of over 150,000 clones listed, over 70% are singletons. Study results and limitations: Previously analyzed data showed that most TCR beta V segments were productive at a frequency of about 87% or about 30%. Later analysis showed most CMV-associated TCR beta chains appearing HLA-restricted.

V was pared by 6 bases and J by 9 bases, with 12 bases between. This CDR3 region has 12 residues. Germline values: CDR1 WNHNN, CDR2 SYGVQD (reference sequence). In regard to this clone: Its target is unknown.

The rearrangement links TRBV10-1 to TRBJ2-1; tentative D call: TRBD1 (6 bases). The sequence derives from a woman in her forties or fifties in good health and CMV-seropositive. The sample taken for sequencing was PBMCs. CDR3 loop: CASRQGRGEQFF. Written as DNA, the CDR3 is TGCGCCAGCAGACAGGGTCGGGGTGAGCAGTTCTTC.